This TCR beta chain was recorded in a study of cytomegalovirus exposure and HLA in healthy donors. The V gene's germline CDR1 is PRHDT and CDR2 FYEKMQ (reference sequence). The CDR3 covers 16 residues. Trimming at V came to 5 bases and at J to 0 bases, leaving 8 bases not matched to a gene. There were likely unrecorded immune exposures, though donors were nominally healthy when sampled. Researchers ran the PCR with 60 Vbeta and 13 Jbeta primers. The repertoire was sequenced with immunoSEQ multiplex PCR; TCRdb's copy has only in-frame clones and lacks some. The sample holds roughly 67,000 clones, about 77% seen once.

The J gene is TRBJ2-7, the V gene TRBV13, with TRBD1 matching over 9 bases. Sequenced: PBMCs. The clonotype originates from a man aged 40-49 years in good health and CMV-seronegative. The DNA for the CDR3 is TGTGCCAGCAGCCCCGGGACAGGGATGAGCTCCTACGAGCAGTACTTC. Translated, it gives CASSPGTGMSSYEQYF.